Shown below are 24 T cell receptor beta chains from a single sample sequenced in a study of CD8+ T cells in alopecia areata. The sample's treatment: oral pan-JAK inhibitor, 5-10 mg twice daily. cDNA serving as the sequencing template came from extracted, reverse transcribed RNA. Generated by immunoSEQ multiplex PCR, the TCRdb table keeps only in-frame clones and is missing some. The table records around 120,000 clones, around 56% of them present only once. The sequenced sample was CD4+ T cells sorted from blood, obtained at week 4, from a patient treated with tofacitinib. The receptors here all came from a human donor with alopecia areata.

This chain links TRBV5-1 with TRBJ1-4; D possibly corresponds to TRBD1 (5 bases). Trimming removed 4 bases from V and 7 bases from J, with 17 bases in between. From germline, CDR1 is SGHRS and CDR2 YFSETQ. CDR3 length equals 15 residues. CDR3 nucleotides: TGCGCCAGCAGCCCTCCCGGGACTCGCGGTGAAAAACTGTTTTTT. It translates to CASSPPGTRGEKLFF.

The chain is built from TRBV7-2 and TRBJ2-4; D is unresolved. Trimming shortened V by 0 bases and J by 0 bases, and 6 bases separated the two germline ends. Germline CDR1 and CDR2: SGHTA and FQGNSA. The CDR3 sequence is 15 residues long. CDR3 region: CASSLAGSAKNIQYF. The DNA for the CDR3 is TGTGCCAGCAGCTTAGCGGGTTCAGCCAAAAACATTCAGTACTTC. Looking up the rest from reference TRBV7-2 and TRBJ2-4 gives the full variable domain: GAGVSQSPSNKVTEKGKDVELRCDPISGHTALYWYRQSLGQGLEFLIYFQGNSAPDKSGLPSDRFSAERTGGSVSTLTIQRTQQEDSAVYLCASSLAGSAKNIQYFGAGTRLSVL.

V and J are TRBV30 and TRBJ2-3; 11 positions match TRBD2. J gave up 2 bases and V 3 bases, and 4 bases lay outside the gene matches. Germline values: CDR1 GTSNPN, CDR2 SVGIG (reference sequence). The CDR3 covers 15 residues. CDR3 in amino acids: CAWRSTSGITDTQYF. CDR3 in DNA: TGTGCCTGGAGATCGACTAGCGGGATCACAGATACGCAGTATTTT.

V and J are TRBV7-2 and TRBJ2-1; a possible D gene is TRBD2 (6 bases). The length of the CDR3 is 15 residues. The germline gives CDR1 SGHTA, CDR2 FQGNSA. Trimming shortened V by 4 bases and J by 4 bases, and 14 bases separated the two germline ends. CDR3 DNA: TGTGCCAGCAGCTCCCGGGAGCAATTTTACAATGAGCAGTTCTTC. Protein product: CASSSREQFYNEQFF.

The chain is built from TRBV30 and TRBJ1-1; D gene ambiguous. V lost 4 bases and J lost 0, with 3 bases in between. This CDR3 comprises 11 residues. The germline V gene encodes CDR1 GTSNPN and CDR2 SVGIG (reference sequence). The CDR3 sequence is CAWKLNTEAFF. CDR3 coding DNA: TGTGCCTGGAAGTTGAACACTGAAGCTTTCTTT.

As DNA, the CDR3 is TGCGCCAGCAGCTTCTGGGCGGGACCCGTCTCCAATGAGCAGTTCTTC. Amino acid sequence: CASSFWAGPVSNEQFF. The J gene is TRBJ2-1, the V gene TRBV5-1; a possible D gene is TRBD2 (6 bases). Germline V gene lookup returns CDR1 SGHRS and CDR2 YFSETQ. The CDR3 has 16 residues. The V end was cut by 2 bases, the J end by 6 bases, with 18 bases between. Full variable domain (rest looked up from reference TRBV5-1 and TRBJ2-1): KAGVTQTPRYLIKTRGQQVTLSCSPISGHRSVSWYQQTPGQGLQFLFEYFSETQRNKGNFPGRFSGRQFSNSRSEMNVSTLELGDSALYLCASSFWAGPVSNEQFFGPGTRLTVL.

This clone was seen just once. The chain combines TRBV7-2 with TRBJ2-7; TRBD1 matches at 7 bases. Germline V gene lookup returns CDR1 SGHTA and CDR2 FQGNSA. The V and J ends lost 4 bases and 2 bases, in that order; junction bases with no gene match: 8. The CDR3 totals 15 residues. The CDR3: CASSSPGTATYEQYF. CDR3 DNA: TGTGCCAGCAGCTCCCCCGGGACAGCCACCTACGAGCAGTACTTC.

CDR3 sequence reads: CASRPYGSGANVLTF. CDR3 DNA: TGTGCCAGCAGGCCCTACGGCTCTGGGGCCAACGTCCTGACTTTC. The genes are TRBV6-4 and TRBJ2-6, with D unclear. Looked up from germline, CDR1 is MRHNA and CDR2 is SNTAGT. The CDR3 covers 15 residues. The germline V and J ends were trimmed by 6 bases and 0 bases, with 9 bases remaining between them.

The J gene is TRBJ2-7, the V gene TRBV2; 11 bases agree with TRBD1. The CDR3 covers 13 residues. V lost 7 bases, J lost 4 bases, and 3 bases stayed unmatched. Germline V lookup: CDR1 SNHLY, CDR2 FYNNEI. CDR3 nucleotide sequence: TGTGCCAGCATTGGGACAGGGGGGTACGAGCAGTACTTC. It encodes CASIGTGGYEQYF.

A few counts support this clone. This chain joins TRBV4-1 and TRBJ2-3; TRBD2 is a possible D gene (8 bases). CDR3 length: 15 amino acids. V lost 10 bases to trimming and J lost 3 bases, with 20 bases between them. Germline CDR1 MGHRA, CDR2 YSYEKL. The CDR3 region has the DNA TGCGCCACCCAGCGGGGGCAGGGGGGGACAGATACGCAGTATTTT. This sequence encodes CATQRGQGGTDTQYF.

The V and J genes are TRBV6-1 and TRBJ2-2, with D perhaps matching TRBD2 (5 bases). The CDR3 totals 15 residues. The V gene's germline CDR1 is MNHNS and CDR2 SASEGT. The ends were cut back, 1 base at V and 6 bases at J, with 12 bases in the middle. Written as DNA, the CDR3 is TGTGCCAGCAGTGAAGTGGGAGCGGATGCCGGGGAGCTGTTTTTT. This encodes CASSEVGADAGELFF.

The chain is built from TRBV30 and TRBJ1-5, with 11 nucleotides matching TRBD1. The V and J ends lost 7 bases and 0 bases, in that order; junction bases with no gene match: 14. Germline CDR1 is GTSNPN and CDR2 is SVGIG (reference sequence). This CDR3 is 18 amino acids long. DNA of the CDR3: TGTGCCTACAACGGGGGACAGGGGGGGCTCCATAGCAATCAGCCCCAGCATTTT. This codes for CAYNGGQGGLHSNQPQHF.

The genes are TRBV6-5 and TRBJ2-1; 7 nucleotides agree with TRBD2. The trim removed 4 bases at V and 0 bases at J, leaving 0 bases unmatched. The CDR3 totals 14 residues. The V gene's germline CDR1 is MNHEY and CDR2 SVGAGI. The CDR3 DNA sequence: TGTGCCAGCAGTTCTAGCGGCTCCTACAATGAGCAGTTCTTC. It yields the protein CASSSSGSYNEQFF.

The chain has TRBV7-4 and TRBJ1-1; D is unclear. Trimming pared 4 bases from V and 0 bases from J, leaving 15 bases between. The germline V gene has CDR1 SGHVT and CDR2 SQSDAQ. CDR3 length equals 16 residues. This CDR3 reads CASSWPDGLMNTEAFF. As DNA, the CDR3 is TGTGCCAGCAGCTGGCCGGACGGACTCATGAACACTGAAGCTTTCTTT.

This chain links TRBV4-1 with TRBJ2-6; TRBD2 agrees at 14 bases. CDR1 and CDR2 (germline): MGHRA, YSYEKL. The CDR3 consists of 20 residues. V shed 5 bases, J shed 3 bases, and the junction held 12 bases outside the gene matches. CDR3 amino acids: CASSFRGTSGSRFGANVLTF. DNA of the CDR3: TGCGCCAGCAGCTTTAGAGGGACTAGCGGGAGCCGGTTTGGGGCCAACGTCCTGACTTTC.

This CDR3 reads CASSTMDSQPQHF. DNA for the CDR3: TGTGCCAGCAGCACAATGGACAGCCAGCCCCAGCATTTT. The J gene is TRBJ1-5, the V gene TRBV11-2, with D tentatively TRBD1 (6 bases). V was trimmed by 5 bases and J by 7 bases, leaving 12 bases between them. Per the germline V gene, CDR1 is SGHAT and CDR2 is FQNNGV. This CDR3 has 13 residues.

The chain couples TRBV27 to TRBJ1-2; no firm D call. Germline values: CDR1 MNHEY, CDR2 SMNVEV (reference sequence). Trimming pared 4 bases from V and 3 bases from J, leaving 15 bases between. The CDR3 covers 15 residues. The CDR3 loop is CASSSLLKPHYGYTF. CDR3 coding DNA: TGTGCCAGCAGTTCCCTACTAAAACCTCACTATGGCTACACCTTC.

This chain links TRBV29-1 with TRBJ1-2; tentative D call: TRBD1 (5 bases). CDR3 length equals 13 residues. Trimming left V 7 bases short and J 5 bases short, with 17 bases between. Per the germline V gene, CDR1 is SQVTM and CDR2 is ANQGSEA. CDR3 DNA: TGCAGCGCCGGAGGGCGGACAAGATATGGCTACACCTTC. The encoded protein is CSAGGRTRYGYTF.

This chain uses TRBV2 with TRBJ2-5, with 7 bases aligning to TRBD1. Germline trimming cut 9 bases from V and 4 bases from J; bases unmatched to any gene: 5. CDR1 and CDR2 (germline): SNHLY, FYNNEI. The length of the CDR3 is 12 residues. CDR3 DNA sequence: TGTGCCAGTTCACAGGGGCGAGAGACCCAGTACTTC. It translates to CASSQGRETQYF.

This chain links TRBV7-3 with TRBJ2-2; D not certain. Trimming pared 1 base from V and 2 bases from J, leaving 14 bases between. This CDR3 region has 17 residues. Germline V gives CDR1 SGHTA, CDR2 FQGTGA. For the CDR3, the DNA is TGTGCCAGCAGCTTAAACGTGGCGGCACAAAACACCGGGGAGCTGTTTTTT. This sequence encodes CASSLNVAAQNTGELFF. Full variable domain (outside the CDR3, taken from reference TRBV7-3 and TRBJ2-2): GAGVSQTPSNKVTEKGKYVELRCDPISGHTALYWYRQSLGQGPEFLIYFQGTGAADDSGLPNDRFFAVRPEGSVSTLKIQRTERGDSAVYLCASSLNVAAQNTGELFFGEGSRLTVL.

This rearrangement joins TRBV7-2 to TRBJ2-3; 8 positions match TRBD2. The CDR3 is made up of 15 amino acids. With 1 base clipped from V and 5 bases from J, the junction kept 5 bases outside the gene matches. Germline assignment: CDR1 SGHTA and CDR2 FQGNSA. The CDR3 coding sequence is TGTGCCAGCAGCTTAGTAGCGGGATGGGTAGATACGCAGTATTTT. As protein: CASSLVAGWVDTQYF. Complete variable domain (other parts from reference TRBV7-2 and TRBJ2-3): GAGVSQSPSNKVTEKGKDVELRCDPISGHTALYWYRQSLGQGLEFLIYFQGNSAPDKSGLPSDRFSAERTGGSVSTLTIQRTQQEDSAVYLCASSLVAGWVDTQYFGPGTRLTVL.

The gene calls are TRBV4-2 and TRBJ1-1; D call uncertain. This CDR3 region has 11 residues. CDR1 is LGHNA and CDR2 is YNFKEQ in the germline V gene. Trimming left V 4 bases short and J 10 bases short, with 10 bases between. The CDR3 coding sequence is TGTGCCAGCAGCCGGGGAGGCCGAGCTTTCTTT. Amino acids: CASSRGGRAFF.

V usage is TRBV29-1 and J usage is TRBJ1-1; D gene ambiguous. Trimming cost V 4 bases and J 10 bases, with 16 bases left between them. This CDR3 contains 12 residues. Per the germline V gene, CDR1 is SQVTM and CDR2 is ANQGSEA. CDR3 nucleotides: TGCAGCGTTGCCTACTCCACCCCAGCAGCTTTCTTT. It codes for CSVAYSTPAAFF. The complete variable domain, with remaining parts taken from reference TRBV29-1 and TRBJ1-1, reads SAVISQKPSRDICQRGTSLTIQCQVDSQVTMMFWYRQQPGQSLTLIATANQGSEATYESGFVIDKFPISRPNLTFSTLTVSNMSPEDSSIYLCSVAYSTPAAFFGQGTRLTVV.

In its sample, this clone was seen a few times. CDR3: CASSESVGSNTEAFF. For the CDR3, the DNA is TGTGCCAGCAGTGAATCCGTGGGCTCGAACACTGAAGCTTTCTTT. The chain uses TRBV6-1 and TRBJ1-1; no definite D call. Between the trimmed V and J ends, which lost 2 bases and 1 base, there was a span of 11 bases. CDR1 and CDR2 (germline): MNHNS, SASEGT. CDR3 length: 15 amino acids.